This T cell receptor beta chain was found in a study of OX40 agonist ivuxolimab in advanced cancers. The overall study: The dose-escalation cohort had hepatocellular carcinoma, melanoma, renal cell or head and neck cancer.

Study-wide findings and caveats: Those patients achieving a partial response at 0.1-3.0 mg/kg showed among the lowest clonal expansion.

The CDR3 length is 14 residues. Germline CDR1 and CDR2: LNHDA and SQIVND (reference sequence). The V and J ends lost 4 bases and 1 base respectively, with 11 bases between them. Here immunoSEQ multiplex PCR was the method, and the copy in TCRdb shows in-frame clones only, minus some. This table has approximately 68,000 clones, roughly 86% appearing once. A remark on this clone: Its antigen remains unknown.

The chain combines TRBV19 with TRBJ2-7; D might be TRBD1 (6 bases). The clonotype originates from an adult with an advanced solid tumor such as melanoma, head and neck, liver or kidney cancer. Sample: CD4+ or CD8+ T cells sorted from blood, taken in a trial of the OX40 agonist ivuxolimab. The CDR3 DNA reads TGTGCCAGTAGTAACCGACAGGTTTCCTACGAGCAGTACTTC. This gives the protein CASSNRQVSYEQYF.